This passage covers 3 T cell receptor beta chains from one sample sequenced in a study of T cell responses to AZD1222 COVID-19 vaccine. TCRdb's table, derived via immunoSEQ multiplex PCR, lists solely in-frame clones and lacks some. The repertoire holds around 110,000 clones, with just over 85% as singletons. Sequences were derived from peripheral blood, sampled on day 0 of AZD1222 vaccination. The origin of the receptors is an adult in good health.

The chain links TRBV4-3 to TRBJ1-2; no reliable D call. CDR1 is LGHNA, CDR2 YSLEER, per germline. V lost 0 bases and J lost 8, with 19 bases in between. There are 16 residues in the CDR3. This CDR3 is CASSQEPGLLTGGYTF. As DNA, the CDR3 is TGCGCCAGCAGCCAAGAACCGGGCCTCCTCACCGGAGGCTACACCTTC.

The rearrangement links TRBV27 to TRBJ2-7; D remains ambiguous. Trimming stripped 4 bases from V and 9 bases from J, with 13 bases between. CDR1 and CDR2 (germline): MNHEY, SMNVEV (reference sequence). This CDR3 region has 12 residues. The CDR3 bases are TGTGCCAGCAGTTCCCCCACATCCTCGCAGTACTTC. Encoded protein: CASSSPTSSQYF.

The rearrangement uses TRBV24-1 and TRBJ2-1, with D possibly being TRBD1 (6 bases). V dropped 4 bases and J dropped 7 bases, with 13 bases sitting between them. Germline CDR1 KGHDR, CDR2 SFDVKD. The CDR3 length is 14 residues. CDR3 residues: CATSDPPTGNEQFF. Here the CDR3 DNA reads TGTGCCACCAGTGACCCCCCGACAGGTAATGAGCAGTTCTTC.